This paragraph reports one TCR beta chain. The sample belongs to a study of blood T cell repertoires in COVID-19. For the study at large: Donors in the United States, Italy and Spain gave samples during acute or convalescent COVID-19. Sources were T cells, B-cell-depleted T cells, or PBMCs; the material itself was cDNA or gDNA.

Original handling: Estimates of nucleated cell counts were drawn from the amplification of reference gene primers. Sequencing was performed with immunoSEQ multiplex PCR; in TCRdb, only in-frame clones are kept and a portion is missing. Clone size and the V and J calls come from that table; the DNA yielded D and trimming. The profile covers 65,000 to 75,000 clones, with approximately 78% appearing a single time and 9.7% taken by the ten largest. This TCR came from a woman aged 80 or over with acute or convalescent COVID-19. Sequences were obtained from peripheral blood.

The DNA of the CDR3 is TGTGCCAGCAGAGCGACAGGGGCCAGCAGCAATGAGCAGTTCTTC. Translation gives CASRATGASSNEQFF. The rearrangement joins TRBV9 to TRBJ2-1; TRBD1 aligns across 8 bases. Germline V gene sequence: CDR1 SGDLS, CDR2 YYNGEE. V trimming: 5 bases; J trimming: 6 bases; junction bases outside the gene matches: 10. This CDR3 has 15 residues. Using reference TRBV9 and TRBJ2-1 for the parts outside the CDR3, the full variable domain is DSGVTQTPKHLITATGQRVTLRCSPRSGDLSVYWYQQSLDQGLQFLIQYYNGEERAKGNILERFSAQQFPDLHSELNLSSLELGDSALYFCASRATGASSNEQFFGPGTRLTVL.